The 8 T cell receptor beta chains reported below all come from one sample, sequenced in a study of shared clonotypes between healthy human individuals. Method: immunoSEQ multiplex PCR; TCRdb's copy keeps in-frame clones and lacks some. The data show about 1.5 million clones, approximately 98% seen once. Source material: naive CD4+ T cells sorted from blood. Subset denoted: CD45RA+ positively selected. The receptors originated from a man between 25 and 39 years old in good health.

This clone appeared a single time. The chain combines TRBV10-2 with TRBJ2-7, with 9 bases that match TRBD2. The CDR3 runs to 15 residues. After removal of 4 bases from V and 2 bases from J, the junction contained 6 bases not matched to a gene. The germline V gene encodes CDR1 WSHSY and CDR2 SAAADI. CDR3 in DNA: TGCGCCAGCAGTGCGTTGCGGGAGGGACCCTACGAGCAGTACTTC. Translated, it gives CASSALREGPYEQYF.

This sequence joins TRBV6-1 and TRBJ2-7; D possibly matches TRBD1 or TRBD2 (5 bases each). The CDR3 sequence is 13 residues long. Germline CDR1 is MNHNS and CDR2 is SASEGT. Trimming stripped 8 bases from V and 6 bases from J, with 17 bases between. CDR3 bases: TGTGCCAGCTTGCAGGGCAATGAGGGCGAGCAGTACTTC. Translation gives CASLQGNEGEQYF.

The genes are TRBV5-6 and TRBJ2-2; the match to TRBD1 covers 7 bases. The CDR3 has 16 amino acids. Germline CDR1 is SGHDT and CDR2 is YYEEEE. After removal of 4 bases from V and 3 bases from J, the junction contained 9 bases not matched to a gene. The CDR3 reads CASSTYRGFDTGELFF. DNA of the CDR3: TGTGCCAGCAGCACCTACAGGGGTTTCGACACCGGGGAGCTGTTTTTT.

The chain employs TRBV19 and TRBJ1-5, with TRBD1 identical over 9 bases. The CDR3 contains 16 residues. Germline V CDR1 and CDR2: LNHDA, SQIVND (reference sequence). With 3 bases clipped from V and 5 bases from J, the junction kept 8 bases outside the gene matches. The CDR3 DNA is TGTGCCAGTAGTATGGGACAGGGACTTGCGGATCAGCCCCAGCATTTT. Its protein is CASSMGQGLADQPQHF.

This clone appeared a single time. J is TRBJ2-1 and V is TRBV5-1; TRBD2 matches at 8 bases. The V segment lost 1 base and the J segment 5 bases; nucleotides outside the gene matches: 5. This CDR3 has 15 amino acids. Germline CDR1 SGHRS, CDR2 YFSETQ. The CDR3 protein is CASSLPGLAHNEQFF. The CDR3 DNA reads as TGCGCCAGCAGCTTGCCAGGACTAGCACACAATGAGCAGTTCTTC.

This rearrangement joins TRBV19 to TRBJ1-5; 7 positions agree with TRBD1. The CDR3 is 17 residues long. V lost 4 bases, J lost 2 bases, and 11 bases stayed unmatched. CDR1 is LNHDA, CDR2 SQIVND, per germline (reference sequence). The CDR3 region is CASSTPRTGAGNQPQHF. The CDR3, as DNA: TGTGCCAGTAGTACCCCCAGGACAGGCGCAGGCAATCAGCCCCAGCATTTT.

V is TRBV2 and J is TRBJ1-5; weak D call: TRBD1 (5 bases). The V gene's germline CDR1 is SNHLY and CDR2 FYNNEI. The CDR3 consists of 14 residues. The V end was cut by 4 bases, the J end by 5 bases, with 12 bases between. The CDR3 is CASSGLQGYQPQHF. DNA for the CDR3: TGTGCCAGCAGTGGGCTGCAGGGTTATCAGCCCCAGCATTTT.

V is TRBV5-1 and J is TRBJ1-2, with D possibly being TRBD1 (6 bases). The CDR3 extends over 16 amino acids. CDR1 is SGHRS, CDR2 YFSETQ, per germline. Trimming shortened V by 8 bases and J by 0 bases, and 20 bases separated the two germline ends. The CDR3 protein is CASRILPGDSNYGYTF. Written as DNA, the CDR3 is TGCGCCAGTAGGATTTTGCCAGGGGATTCTAACTATGGCTACACCTTC.